This T cell receptor beta chain was captured by sequencing in a study of blood T cell repertoires in COVID-19. Per the authors' pipeline: It was from reference gene primer amplification that nucleated cell counts were estimated. The data were produced by immunoSEQ multiplex PCR, yet TCRdb's version contains in-frame clones alone and is incomplete. V and J calls and clone size are given by that table; D and trimming were obtained from the DNA. Counted here are under 250,000 clones, 80% occurring once; the ten biggest clones make up roughly 13%. This CDR3 region has 15 residues. The V gene's germline CDR1 is MDHEN and CDR2 SYDVKM. Losses at the gene ends were 5 bases for V and 5 bases for J; bases not matched to a gene: 6.

The chain carries TRBV28 and TRBJ2-2, with 9 bases identical to TRBD1. The receptor comes from a human donor in a cohort sampled during active COVID-19. The sample was peripheral blood. The DNA for the CDR3 is TGTGCCAGCAGTACAGGGGGCTATGAAACCGGGGAGCTGTTTTTT. It specifies CASSTGGYETGELFF.